This is a list of T cell receptor beta chains from one sample in a study of blood T cell repertoires in COVID-19. The assay was immunoSEQ multiplex PCR, and TCRdb's table has in-frame clones only and misses some. The repertoire holds around 150,000 clones, with around 85% as singletons. Specimen: peripheral blood. The source of these receptors is a human donor with acute or convalescent COVID-19. The donor label of this sample is uncertain. Both conserved end residues are part of each CDR3. Each record gives: D gene, J gene, clone size, V gene, CDR3 protein, CDR3 DNA. A D gene is named only where the DNA matches it firmly. Size tells how often a clone was seen (once, few, many) or the class of an expanded clone, and some rows leave it out.

-	TRBJ1-4	-	TRBV12-3/TRBV12-4	CASSRQQSEKLFF	TGTGCCAGCAGTCGACAGCAGAGTGAAAAACTGTTTTTT
-	TRBJ2-5	-	TRBV20-1	CSPSNPAAETQYF	TGCAGCCCTAGTAACCCGGCGGCCGAGACCCAGTACTTC
-	TRBJ2-5	-	TRBV7-2	CASSPGGPGQETQYF	TGTGCCAGCAGCCCCGGGGGGCCGGGGCAAGAGACCCAGTACTTC
-	TRBJ2-3	once	TRBV9	CASSGGSKRVRPDTQYF	TGTGCCAGCAGCGGGGGTAGCAAGCGGGTCAGGCCAGATACGCAGTATTTT
TRBD1	TRBJ1-3	-	TRBV11-3	CASSLSDRGRLGNTIYF	TGTGCCAGCAGCTTATCCGACAGGGGGCGCTTGGGAAACACCATATATTTT
-	TRBJ1-2	once	TRBV7-8	CASSLSPQGWNYGYTF	TGTGCCAGCAGCTTAAGTCCACAGGGTTGGAACTATGGCTACACCTTC
-	TRBJ1-5	-	TRBV5-5	CASSLPGSNQPQHF	TGTGCCAGCAGCTTACCCGGTAGCAATCAGCCCCAGCATTTT
TRBD1	TRBJ2-7	few	TRBV5-1	CASSPTGGEAEQYF	TGCGCCAGCAGCCCGACAGGGGGGGAGGCCGAGCAGTACTTC
-	TRBJ1-4	-	TRBV7-2	CASSLIGFRGLFF	TGTGCCAGCAGCTTAATAGGGTTCCGGGGGCTGTTTTTT
-	TRBJ2-3	-	TRBV18	CASSPQGGSLDTQYF	TGTGCCAGCTCACCCCAGGGTGGAAGTTTAGATACGCAGTATTTT
-	TRBJ1-1	-	TRBV7-9	CASSPLTPNTEAFF	TGTGCCAGCAGCCCCCTGACACCGAACACTGAAGCTTTCTTT
TRBD1	TRBJ1-4	-	TRBV28	CASSLRGRDEKLFF	TGTGCCAGCAGTTTGAGGGGGCGCGATGAAAAACTGTTTTTT
TRBD2	TRBJ2-7	-	TRBV3-1/TRBV3-2	CASSPGLNYEQYF	TGTGCCAGCAGCCCGGGACTAAACTACGAGCAGTACTTC
-	TRBJ1-1	-	TRBV7-2	CASSLSGGQMNTEAFF	TGTGCCAGCAGCTTATCGGGGGGCCAAATGAACACTGAAGCTTTCTTT
-	TRBJ1-6	-	TRBV28	CASSPPLTGSSPLHF	TGTGCCAGCAGTCCGCCCCTTACAGGTTCTTCACCCCTCCACTTT
TRBD1	TRBJ1-1	-	TRBV5-6	CASSLLAGQGPTEAFF	TGTGCCAGCAGCTTATTGGCCGGACAGGGACCCACTGAAGCTTTCTTT
-	TRBJ2-1	-	TRBV18	CASSPRGGLANEQFF	TGTGCCAGCTCACCCCGCGGCGGCTTGGCAAATGAGCAGTTCTTC
TRBD1	TRBJ1-5	-	TRBV10-2	CASNPRDREPLGQPQHF	TGCGCCAGCAACCCCCGAGACAGGGAGCCACTTGGCCAGCCCCAGCATTTT
-	TRBJ1-6	-	TRBV11-2	CASSLTGGVTGSPLHF	TGTGCCAGCAGCTTAACCGGCGGGGTAACAGGTTCACCCCTCCACTTT
-	TRBJ2-2	-	TRBV9	CASSVRGAQTGELFF	TGTGCCAGCAGCGTACGGGGGGCGCAGACCGGGGAGCTGTTTTTT
-	TRBJ1-2	once	TRBV6-5	CASRGGSRSYGYTF	TGTGCCAGCAGGGGAGGGTCGAGAAGCTATGGCTACACCTTC
TRBD1	TRBJ1-2	-	TRBV18	CASSPRDRGGSSYGYTF	TGTGCCAGCTCACCAAGGGACAGGGGAGGTAGTAGCTATGGCTACACCTTC
TRBD1	TRBJ2-4	-	TRBV7-2	CASSSGQGNIQYF	TGTGCCAGCAGCTCAGGACAGGGGAACATTCAGTACTTC
-	TRBJ1-3	-	TRBV28	CASSLYGSSGNTIYF	TGTGCCAGCAGTTTATACGGGAGCTCTGGAAACACCATATATTTT
-	TRBJ1-2	-	TRBV20-1	CSARGAYGYTF	TGCAGTGCTAGGGGAGCTTATGGCTACACCTTC
-	TRBJ1-2	-	TRBV7-2	CASSLYVLGEDTF	TGTGCCAGCAGCTTATATGTGTTAGGGGAGGACACCTTC
-	TRBJ1-2	-	TRBV6-1	CASSEVVETYGYTF	TGTGCCAGCAGTGAAGTTGTGGAGACCTATGGCTACACCTTC
-	TRBJ1-1	once	TRBV20-1	CSASWQKLNTEAFF	TGCAGTGCTAGTTGGCAGAAACTGAACACTGAAGCTTTCTTT
-	TRBJ2-5	-	TRBV2	CARKGQLQETQYF	TGTGCCAGGAAAGGACAGCTTCAAGAGACCCAGTACTTC
TRBD1	TRBJ2-5	-	TRBV7-9	CASSSPLVGPGGETQYF	TGTGCCAGCAGTTCTCCCCTAGTAGGCCCAGGGGGAGAGACCCAGTACTTC
-	TRBJ1-1	-	TRBV4-2	CASSQLDTNTEAFF	TGTGCCAGCAGCCAACTGGACACGAACACTGAAGCTTTCTTT
-	TRBJ2-1	-	TRBV27	CASSFRGEQFF	TGTGCCAGCAGTTTTCGGGGGGAGCAGTTCTTC
-	TRBJ2-3	few	TRBV9	CASSVNPHGSLDTQYF	TGTGCCAGCAGCGTAAACCCGCATGGTAGCTTAGATACGCAGTATTTT
TRBD2	TRBJ2-7	-	TRBV11-2	CASSLGPGGSYEQYF	TGTGCCAGCAGCTTAGGTCCGGGGGGGTCCTACGAGCAGTACTTC
TRBD2	TRBJ2-1	-	TRBV11-2	CASSLGLAAAGYNEQFF	TGTGCCAGCAGCTTGGGACTAGCGGCGGCTGGGTACAATGAGCAGTTCTTC
-	TRBJ1-5	-	TRBV18	CASSPSGDQPQHF	TGTGCCAGCTCACCATCCGGTGATCAGCCCCAGCATTTT
-	TRBJ1-1	-	TRBV2	CASSVTVEAFF	TGTGCCAGCAGTGTGACAGTTGAAGCTTTCTTT
TRBD2	TRBJ2-2	-	TRBV6-5	CASTASRGVTGELFF	TGTGCCAGCACCGCTAGTCGGGGGGTTACCGGGGAGCTGTTTTTT
TRBD2	TRBJ2-1	-	TRBV6-4	CASSDGTSGDYNEQFF	TGTGCCAGCAGTGACGGGACTAGCGGCGACTACAATGAGCAGTTCTTC
-	TRBJ1-1	-	TRBV4-3	CASSQVGRGNTEAFF	TGCGCCAGCAGCCAAGTGGGCAGGGGGAACACTGAAGCTTTCTTT
TRBD2	TRBJ2-2	-	TRBV4-1	CASSQTSGGGAIRSGELFF	TGCGCCAGCAGCCAGACTAGTGGCGGGGGGGCCATTCGGAGCGGGGAGCTGTTTTTT
-	TRBJ2-1	-	TRBV4-3	CASSQDRRVAGNEQFF	TGCGCCAGCAGCCAAGATAGGAGGGTTGCGGGCAATGAGCAGTTCTTC
TRBD1	TRBJ1-4	-	TRBV6-2/TRBV6-3	CASSFAGTGNEKLFF	TGTGCCAGCAGTTTTGCCGGGACAGGGAACGAAAAACTGTTTTTT
TRBD2	TRBJ2-5	-	TRBV3-1/TRBV3-2	CASSRFRAGGRETQYF	TGTGCCAGCAGCCGATTCCGAGCGGGGGGAAGGGAGACCCAGTACTTC
TRBD2	TRBJ2-3	many	TRBV4-3	CASSLAGTSGGAGTDTQYF	TGCGCCAGCAGCCTCGCCGGGACTAGCGGGGGGGCCGGCACAGATACGCAGTATTTT
TRBD1	TRBJ1-5	-	TRBV2	CASQGQGRIQPQHF	TGTGCCAGCCAGGGACAGGGAAGGATCCAGCCCCAGCATTTT
TRBD1	TRBJ2-2	-	TRBV7-8	CASSTPGTGNTGELFF	TGTGCCAGCAGCACCCCCGGGACAGGGAACACCGGGGAGCTGTTTTTT
TRBD1	TRBJ1-3	-	TRBV7-6	CASSRTGDTIYF	TGTGCCAGCAGCCGAACAGGGGACACCATATATTTT
TRBD2	TRBJ2-3	-	TRBV10-3	CAINGLAGSPQGRGDTQYF	TGTGCCATCAACGGGCTAGCGGGGAGTCCGCAGGGTAGGGGAGATACGCAGTATTTT
-	TRBJ1-1	-	TRBV7-9	CASTLLGNTEAFF	TGTGCCAGCACCCTACTAGGGAACACTGAAGCTTTCTTT
TRBD1	TRBJ1-5	-	TRBV18	CASSTGSNQPQHF	TGTGCCAGCTCGACAGGGAGCAATCAGCCCCAGCATTTT
TRBD2	TRBJ2-3	once	TRBV24-1	CATSDASGGARDTQYF	TGTGCCACCAGTGATGCTAGCGGGGGGGCTAGGGATACGCAGTATTTT
TRBD1	TRBJ1-2	-	TRBV7-9	CASSSLGAGGGYTF	TGTGCCAGCAGCTCACTGGGGGCAGGGGGTGGCTACACCTTC
-	TRBJ1-1	-	TRBV2	CASSENSFMNTEAFF	TGTGCCAGCAGTGAAAACAGTTTCATGAACACTGAAGCTTTCTTT
-	TRBJ1-1	-	TRBV7-9	CASSLNGWGPNTEAFF	TGTGCCAGCAGCTTAAACGGTTGGGGCCCAAACACTGAAGCTTTCTTT
TRBD1	TRBJ1-6	-	TRBV6-4	CASSKDRAGNSPLHF	TGTGCCAGCAGTAAGGACAGGGCGGGCAATTCACCCCTCCACTTT
TRBD2	TRBJ2-3	-	TRBV7-2	CASSLRETSRVTDTQYF	TGTGCCAGCAGCTTAAGGGAGACTAGCCGAGTGACAGATACGCAGTATTTT